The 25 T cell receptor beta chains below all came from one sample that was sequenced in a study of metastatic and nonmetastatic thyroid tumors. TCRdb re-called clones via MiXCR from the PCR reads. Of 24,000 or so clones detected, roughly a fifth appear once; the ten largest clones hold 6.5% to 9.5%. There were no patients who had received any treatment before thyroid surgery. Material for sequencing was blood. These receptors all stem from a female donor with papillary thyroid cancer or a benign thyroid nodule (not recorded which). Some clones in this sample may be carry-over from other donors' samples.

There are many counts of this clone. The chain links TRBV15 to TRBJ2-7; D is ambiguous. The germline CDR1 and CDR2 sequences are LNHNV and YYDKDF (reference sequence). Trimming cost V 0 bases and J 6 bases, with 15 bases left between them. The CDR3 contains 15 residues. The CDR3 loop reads CATSRDVTRTGEQYF. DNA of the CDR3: TGTGCCACCAGCAGAGATGTGACACGAACTGGCGAGCAGTACTTC.

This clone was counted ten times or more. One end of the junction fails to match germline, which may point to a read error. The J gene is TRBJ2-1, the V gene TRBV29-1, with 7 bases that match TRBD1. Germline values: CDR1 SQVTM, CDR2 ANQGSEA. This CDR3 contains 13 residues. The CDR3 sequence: CGVEDRVTGVQFF. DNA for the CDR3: TGCGGCGTTGAAGATCGGGTAACAGGGGTTCAGTTCTTC.

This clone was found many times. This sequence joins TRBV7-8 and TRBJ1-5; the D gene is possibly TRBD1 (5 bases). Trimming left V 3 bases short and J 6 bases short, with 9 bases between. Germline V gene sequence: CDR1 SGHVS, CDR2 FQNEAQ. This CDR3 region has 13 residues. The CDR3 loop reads CASSFDGAQPQHF. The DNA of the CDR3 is TGTGCCAGCAGCTTCGATGGGGCTCAGCCCCAGCATTTT.

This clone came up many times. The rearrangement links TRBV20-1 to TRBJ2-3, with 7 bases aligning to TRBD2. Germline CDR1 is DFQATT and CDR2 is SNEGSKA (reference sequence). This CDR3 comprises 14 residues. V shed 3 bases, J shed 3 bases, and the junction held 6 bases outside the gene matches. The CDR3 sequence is CSASAGDGTDTQYF. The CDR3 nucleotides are TGCAGTGCTAGTGCGGGGGATGGAACAGATACGCAGTATTTT.

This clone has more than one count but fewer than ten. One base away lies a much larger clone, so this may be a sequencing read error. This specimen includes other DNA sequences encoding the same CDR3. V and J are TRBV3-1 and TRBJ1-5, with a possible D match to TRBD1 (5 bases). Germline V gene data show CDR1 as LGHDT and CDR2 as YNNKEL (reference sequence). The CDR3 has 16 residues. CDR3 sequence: CASSQAYGAGDQPQHF. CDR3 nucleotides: TGTGCCAGCAGCCAAGCTTATGGGGCCGGGGATCAGCCCCAGCACTTT.

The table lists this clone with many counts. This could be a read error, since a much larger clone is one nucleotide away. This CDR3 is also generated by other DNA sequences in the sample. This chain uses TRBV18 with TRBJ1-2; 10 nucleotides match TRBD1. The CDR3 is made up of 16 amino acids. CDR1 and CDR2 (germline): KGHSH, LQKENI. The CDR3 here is CASSPVGTGVNYGYTF. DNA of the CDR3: TGTGCCAGCTCACCAGTTGGGACAGGGGTCAACTATGGTTACACCTTC.

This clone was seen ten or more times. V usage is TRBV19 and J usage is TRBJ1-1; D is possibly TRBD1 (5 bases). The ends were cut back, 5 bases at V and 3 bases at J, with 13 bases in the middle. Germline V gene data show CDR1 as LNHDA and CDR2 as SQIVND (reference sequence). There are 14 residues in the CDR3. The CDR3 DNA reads TGTGCCAGTAGTGATGGGTGGGGGGACACTGAAGCTTTCTTT. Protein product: CASSDGWGDTEAFF. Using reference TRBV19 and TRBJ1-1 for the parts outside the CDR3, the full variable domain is DGGITQSPKYLFRKEGQNVTLSCEQNLNHDAMYWYRQDPGQGLRLIYYSQIVNDFQKGDIAEGYSVSREKKESFPLTVTSAQKNPTAFYLCASSDGWGDTEAFFGQGTRLTVV.

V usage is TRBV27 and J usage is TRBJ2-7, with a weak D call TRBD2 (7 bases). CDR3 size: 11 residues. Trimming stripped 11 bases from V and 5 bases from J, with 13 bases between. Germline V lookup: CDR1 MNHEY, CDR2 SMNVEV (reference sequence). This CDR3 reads CAGGGANEQYF. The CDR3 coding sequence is TGTGCCGGGGGGGGGGCCAACGAGCAGTACTTC.

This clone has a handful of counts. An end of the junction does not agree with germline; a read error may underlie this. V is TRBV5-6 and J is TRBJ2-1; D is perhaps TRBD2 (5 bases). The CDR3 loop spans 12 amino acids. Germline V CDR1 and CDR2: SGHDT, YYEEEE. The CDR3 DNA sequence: TGTGCCAGCAGCCCTGGACTTTATGAGCATTTCTTC. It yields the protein CASSPGLYEHFF.

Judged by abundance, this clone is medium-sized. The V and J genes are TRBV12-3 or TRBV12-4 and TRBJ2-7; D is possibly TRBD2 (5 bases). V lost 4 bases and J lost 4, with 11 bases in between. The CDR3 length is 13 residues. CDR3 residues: CASSSTSAYEQYF. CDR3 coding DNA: TGTGCCAGCAGTTCCACTAGTGCTTACGAGCAGTACTTC.

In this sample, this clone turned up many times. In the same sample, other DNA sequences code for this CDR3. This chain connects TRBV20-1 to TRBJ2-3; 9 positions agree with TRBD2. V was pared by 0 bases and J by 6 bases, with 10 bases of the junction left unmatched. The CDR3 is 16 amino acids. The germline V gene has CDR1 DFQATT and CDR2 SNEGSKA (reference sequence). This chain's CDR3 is CSARDLPSGVSDTQYF. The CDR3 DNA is TGCAGTGCTAGAGATCTCCCTAGCGGGGTGTCGGATACGCAGTATTTT.

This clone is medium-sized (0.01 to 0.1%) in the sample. As DNA, the CDR3 is TGTGCCAGCAGTGAATGGGACAGGGATAACACCGGGGAGCTGTTTTTT. It translates to CASSEWDRDNTGELFF. This chain links TRBV6-1 with TRBJ2-2; TRBD1 matches 9 bases. This CDR3 is built from 16 residues. CDR1 and CDR2 (germline): MNHNS, SASEGT. The V segment lost 2 bases and the J segment 2 bases; nucleotides outside the gene matches: 3.

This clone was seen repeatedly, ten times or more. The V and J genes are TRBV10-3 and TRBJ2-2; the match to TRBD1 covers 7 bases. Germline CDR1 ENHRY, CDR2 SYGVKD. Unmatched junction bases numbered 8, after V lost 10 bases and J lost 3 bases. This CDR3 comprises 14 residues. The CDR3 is CATSQGPDTGELFF. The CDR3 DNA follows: TGTGCCACCTCACAGGGGCCAGACACCGGGGAGCTGTTTTTT.

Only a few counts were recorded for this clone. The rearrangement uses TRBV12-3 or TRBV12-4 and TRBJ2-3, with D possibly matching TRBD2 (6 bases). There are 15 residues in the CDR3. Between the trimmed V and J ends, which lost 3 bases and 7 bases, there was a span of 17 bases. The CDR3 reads CASSFPSREFYTQYF. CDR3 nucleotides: TGTGCCAGCAGTTTCCCTTCGCGGGAATTTTATACGCAGTATTTT.

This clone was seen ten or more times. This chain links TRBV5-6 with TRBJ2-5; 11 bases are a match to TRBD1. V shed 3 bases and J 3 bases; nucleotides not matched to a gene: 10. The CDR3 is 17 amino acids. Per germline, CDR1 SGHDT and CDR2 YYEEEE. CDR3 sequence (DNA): TGTGCCAGCAGCTGGGCCGGGACAGGGGGAGCCAAAGAGACCCAGTACTTC. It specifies CASSWAGTGGAKETQYF.

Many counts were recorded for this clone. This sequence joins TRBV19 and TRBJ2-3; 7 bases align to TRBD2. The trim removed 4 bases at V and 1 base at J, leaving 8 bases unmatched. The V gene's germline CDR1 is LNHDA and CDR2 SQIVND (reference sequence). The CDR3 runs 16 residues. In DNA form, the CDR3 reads TGTGCCAGTAGTACCCACCTGGGAGGGGGCACAGATACGCAGTATTTT. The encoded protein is CASSTHLGGGTDTQYF.

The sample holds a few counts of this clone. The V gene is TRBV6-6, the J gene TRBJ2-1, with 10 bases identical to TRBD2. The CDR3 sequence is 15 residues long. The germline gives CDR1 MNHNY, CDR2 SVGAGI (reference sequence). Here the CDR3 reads CESSYSAGGPSEQFF. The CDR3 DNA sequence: TGTGAAAGCAGTTACTCAGCGGGAGGGCCCAGTGAGCAGTTCTTC.

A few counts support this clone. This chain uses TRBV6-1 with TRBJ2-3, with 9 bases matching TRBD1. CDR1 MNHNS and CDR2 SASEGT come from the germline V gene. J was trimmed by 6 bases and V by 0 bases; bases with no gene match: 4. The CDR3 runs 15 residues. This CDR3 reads CASSEATGGRDTQYF. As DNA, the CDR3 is TGTGCCAGCAGTGAAGCGACAGGGGGAAGGGATACGCAGTATTTT.

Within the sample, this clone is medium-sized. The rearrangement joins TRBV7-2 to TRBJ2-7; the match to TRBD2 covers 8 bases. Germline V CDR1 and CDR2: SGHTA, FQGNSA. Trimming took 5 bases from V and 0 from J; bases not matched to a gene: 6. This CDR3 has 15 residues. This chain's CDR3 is CASSEAGTSSYEQYF. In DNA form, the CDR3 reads TGTGCCAGCAGCGAGGCGGGGACTAGCTCCTACGAGCAGTACTTC.

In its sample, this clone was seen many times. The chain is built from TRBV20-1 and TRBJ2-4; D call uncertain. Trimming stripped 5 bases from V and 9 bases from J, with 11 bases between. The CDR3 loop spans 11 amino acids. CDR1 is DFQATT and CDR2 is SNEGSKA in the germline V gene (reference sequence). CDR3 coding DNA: TGCAGTGCTCCGGCCCCAAGCATTCAGTACTTC. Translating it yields CSAPAPSIQYF.

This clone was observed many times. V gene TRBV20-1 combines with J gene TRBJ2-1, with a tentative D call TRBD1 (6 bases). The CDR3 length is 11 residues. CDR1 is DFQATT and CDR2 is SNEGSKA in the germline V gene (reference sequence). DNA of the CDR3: TGCAGGGGGGCGGAGTTCAATGAGCAGTTCTTC. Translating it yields CRGAEFNEQFF.

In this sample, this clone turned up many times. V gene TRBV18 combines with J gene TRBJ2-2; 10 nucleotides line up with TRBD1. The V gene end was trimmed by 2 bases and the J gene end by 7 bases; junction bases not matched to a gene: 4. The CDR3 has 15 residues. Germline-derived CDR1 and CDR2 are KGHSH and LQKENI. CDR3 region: CASSPSGQGHGELFF. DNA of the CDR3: TGTGCCAGCTCACCATCGGGACAGGGGCACGGGGAGCTGTTTTTT.

CDR3 DNA: TGTGCCAGCAATCTTTTAGGGGGCCGGAACACTGAAGCTTTCTTT. Residues: CASNLLGGRNTEAFF. This chain connects TRBV14 to TRBJ1-1; 7 nucleotides match TRBD1. Germline lookup yields CDR1 SGHDN and CDR2 FVKESK. The CDR3 consists of 15 residues. The junction had 9 bases not matched to a gene; V was cut back by 7 bases and J by 1 base.

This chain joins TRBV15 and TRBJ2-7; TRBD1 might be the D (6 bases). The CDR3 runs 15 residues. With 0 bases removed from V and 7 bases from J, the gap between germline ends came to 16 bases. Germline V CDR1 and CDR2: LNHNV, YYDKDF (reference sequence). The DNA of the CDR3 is TGTGCCACCAGCAGAGATCGGGACATGGATCGGGAGCAGTACTTC. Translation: CATSRDRDMDREQYF.

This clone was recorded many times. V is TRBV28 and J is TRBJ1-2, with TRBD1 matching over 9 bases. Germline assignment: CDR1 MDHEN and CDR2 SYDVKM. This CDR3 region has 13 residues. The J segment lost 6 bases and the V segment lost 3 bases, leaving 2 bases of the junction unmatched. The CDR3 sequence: CASSLGQGDGYTF. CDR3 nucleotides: TGTGCCAGCAGTTTGGGACAGGGAGATGGCTACACCTTC.